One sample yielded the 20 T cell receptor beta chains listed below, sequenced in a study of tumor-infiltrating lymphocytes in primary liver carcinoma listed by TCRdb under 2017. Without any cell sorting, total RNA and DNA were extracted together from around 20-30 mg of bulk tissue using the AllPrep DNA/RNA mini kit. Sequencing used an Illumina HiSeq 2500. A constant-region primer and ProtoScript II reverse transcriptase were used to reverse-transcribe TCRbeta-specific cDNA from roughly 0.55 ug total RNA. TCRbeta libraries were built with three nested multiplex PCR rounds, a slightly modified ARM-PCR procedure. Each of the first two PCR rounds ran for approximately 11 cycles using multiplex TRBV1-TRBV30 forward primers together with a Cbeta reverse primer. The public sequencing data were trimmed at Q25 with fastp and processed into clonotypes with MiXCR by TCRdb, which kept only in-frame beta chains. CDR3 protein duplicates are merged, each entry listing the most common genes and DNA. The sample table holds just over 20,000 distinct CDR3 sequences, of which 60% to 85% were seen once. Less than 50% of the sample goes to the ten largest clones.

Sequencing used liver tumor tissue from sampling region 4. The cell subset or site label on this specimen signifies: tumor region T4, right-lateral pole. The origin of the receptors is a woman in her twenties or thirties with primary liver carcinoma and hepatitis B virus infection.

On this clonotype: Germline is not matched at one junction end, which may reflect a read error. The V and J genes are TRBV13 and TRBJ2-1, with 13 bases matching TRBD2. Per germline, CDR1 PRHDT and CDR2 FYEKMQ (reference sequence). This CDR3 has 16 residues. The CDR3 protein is CVSSTGTSGAYNAQFF. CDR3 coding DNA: TGTGTCAGCAGCACCGGGACTAGCGGGGCATACAATGCGCAGTTCTTC.

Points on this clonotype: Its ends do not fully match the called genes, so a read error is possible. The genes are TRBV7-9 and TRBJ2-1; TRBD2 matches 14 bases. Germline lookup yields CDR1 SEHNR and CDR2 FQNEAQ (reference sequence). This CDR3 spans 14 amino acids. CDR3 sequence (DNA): TGTACCAGCAGCTCCAGGACTAGCGGGAGGTATCGGTTCTTC. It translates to CTSSSRTSGRYRFF.

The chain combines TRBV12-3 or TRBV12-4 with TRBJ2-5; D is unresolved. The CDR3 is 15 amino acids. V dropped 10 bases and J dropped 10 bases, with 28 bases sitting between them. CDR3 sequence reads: CANSAYPVSEKIQYF. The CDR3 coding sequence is TGTGCCAACAGCGCCTACCCCGTGAGCGAAAAGATCCAGTACTTC.

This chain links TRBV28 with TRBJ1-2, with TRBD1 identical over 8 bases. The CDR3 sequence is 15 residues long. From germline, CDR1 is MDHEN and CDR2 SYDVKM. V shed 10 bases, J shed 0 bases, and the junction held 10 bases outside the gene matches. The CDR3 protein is CAIIQGQVANYGYTF. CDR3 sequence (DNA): TGTGCCATCATCCAGGGACAGGTGGCTAACTATGGCTACACCTTC.

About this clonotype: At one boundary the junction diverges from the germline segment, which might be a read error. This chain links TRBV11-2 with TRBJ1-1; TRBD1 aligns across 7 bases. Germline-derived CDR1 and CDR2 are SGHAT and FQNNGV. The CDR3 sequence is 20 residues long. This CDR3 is CAGSARDSGRKRWSNTEAFF. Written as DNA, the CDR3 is TGTGCCGGCAGCGCCCGGGACAGTGGGCGCAAGAGGTGGAGCAACACTGAAGCTTTCTTT.

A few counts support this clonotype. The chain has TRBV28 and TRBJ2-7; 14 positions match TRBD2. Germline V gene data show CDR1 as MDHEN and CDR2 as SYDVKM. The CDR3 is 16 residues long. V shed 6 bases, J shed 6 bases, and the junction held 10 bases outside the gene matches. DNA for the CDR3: TGTGCCAGCAGCCTTTTGGGACTAGCGGGAGCTGGCGAGCAGTACTTC. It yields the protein CASSLLGLAGAGEQYF.

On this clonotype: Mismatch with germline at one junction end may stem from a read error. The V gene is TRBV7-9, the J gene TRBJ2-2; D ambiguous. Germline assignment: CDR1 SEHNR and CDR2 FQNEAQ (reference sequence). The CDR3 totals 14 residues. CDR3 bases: TGTGCCAGCTGCTTAGCAGTGGCCCCCGGGGAGCTGTTTTTT. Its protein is CASCLAVAPGELFF.

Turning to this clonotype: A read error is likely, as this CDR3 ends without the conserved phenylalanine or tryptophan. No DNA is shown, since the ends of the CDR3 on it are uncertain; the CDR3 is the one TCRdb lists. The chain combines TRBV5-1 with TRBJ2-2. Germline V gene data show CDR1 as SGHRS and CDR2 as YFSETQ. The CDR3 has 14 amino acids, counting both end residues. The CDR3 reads CARNQPPNTGELLS.

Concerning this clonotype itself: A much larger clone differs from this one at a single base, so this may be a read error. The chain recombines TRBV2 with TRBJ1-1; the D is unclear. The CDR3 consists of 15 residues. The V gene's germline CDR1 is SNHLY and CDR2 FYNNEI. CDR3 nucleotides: TGTGCCAGCAGTGACCAATGGGTATCGAACACTGAAGCTCTCTTT. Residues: CASSDQWVSNTEALF.

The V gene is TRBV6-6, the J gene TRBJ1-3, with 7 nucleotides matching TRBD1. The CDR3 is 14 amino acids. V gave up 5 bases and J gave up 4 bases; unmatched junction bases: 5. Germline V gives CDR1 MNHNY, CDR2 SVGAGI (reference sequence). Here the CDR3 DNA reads TGTGCCAGCAGTACCCGGGACAGCGGAAACACCATATATTTT. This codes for CASSTRDSGNTIYF.

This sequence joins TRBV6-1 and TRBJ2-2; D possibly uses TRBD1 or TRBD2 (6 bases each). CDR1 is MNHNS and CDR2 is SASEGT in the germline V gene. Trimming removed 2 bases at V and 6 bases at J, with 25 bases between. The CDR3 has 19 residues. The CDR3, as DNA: TGTGCCAGCAGTGAAACCATTCCCGGGGGCGCCGCGAATGCCGGGGAGCTGTTTTTT. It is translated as CASSETIPGGAANAGELFF.

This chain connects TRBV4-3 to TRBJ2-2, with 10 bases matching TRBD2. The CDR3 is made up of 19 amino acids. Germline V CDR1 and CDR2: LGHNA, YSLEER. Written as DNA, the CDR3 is TGCTCCGGCAGCGTACCAGCGGGAGGGCCCCGTTCGAACACCGGGGAGCTGTTTTTT. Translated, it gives CSGSVPAGGPRSNTGELFF.

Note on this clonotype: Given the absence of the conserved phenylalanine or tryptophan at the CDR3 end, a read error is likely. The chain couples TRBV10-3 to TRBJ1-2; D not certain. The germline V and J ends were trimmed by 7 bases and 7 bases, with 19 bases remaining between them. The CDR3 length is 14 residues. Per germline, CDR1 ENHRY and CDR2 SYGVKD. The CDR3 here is CAINRVNVESGYTL. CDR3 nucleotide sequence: TGTGCCATCAACCGGGTGAATGTAGAGAGTGGCTACACCTTA.

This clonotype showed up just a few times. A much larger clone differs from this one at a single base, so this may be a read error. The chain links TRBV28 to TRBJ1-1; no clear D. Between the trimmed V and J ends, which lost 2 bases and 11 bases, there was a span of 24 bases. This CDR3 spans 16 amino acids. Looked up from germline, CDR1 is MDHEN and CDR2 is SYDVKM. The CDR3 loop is CASSLTGPPAVSDAFF. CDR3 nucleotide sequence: TGTGCCAGCAGTTTAACGGGCCCACCCGCAGTCAGTGATGCTTTCTTT.

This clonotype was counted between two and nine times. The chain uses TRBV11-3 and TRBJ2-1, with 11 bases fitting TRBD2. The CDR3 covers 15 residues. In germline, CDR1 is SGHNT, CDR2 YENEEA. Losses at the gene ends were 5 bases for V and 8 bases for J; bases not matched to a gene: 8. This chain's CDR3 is CASSRLAGCGYEQFF. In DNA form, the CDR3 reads TGTGCCAGCAGCAGACTAGCGGGGTGTGGGTATGAGCAGTTCTTC.

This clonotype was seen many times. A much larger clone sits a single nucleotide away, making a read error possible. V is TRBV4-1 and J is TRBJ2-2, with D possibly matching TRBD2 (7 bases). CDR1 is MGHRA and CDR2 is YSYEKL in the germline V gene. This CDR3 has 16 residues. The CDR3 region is CAGSQGGAPNTGELFF. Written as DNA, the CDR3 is TGCGCCGGCAGCCAAGGGGGGGCTCCGAACACCGGGGAGCTGTTTTTT.

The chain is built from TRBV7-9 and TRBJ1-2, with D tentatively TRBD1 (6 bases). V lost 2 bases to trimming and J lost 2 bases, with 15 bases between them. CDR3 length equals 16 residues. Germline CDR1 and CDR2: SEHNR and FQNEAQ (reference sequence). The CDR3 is CASSLTTGTPNYGYTF. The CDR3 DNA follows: TGTGCCAGCAGCTTAACGACGGGGACACCCAACTATGGCTACACCTTC.

The CDR3 nucleotides are TGCGCCAGCAGCCACGCCTCTAGCGGGAGCTACGAGCAGTACTTC. This sequence encodes CASSHASSGSYEQYF. The gene calls are TRBV4-1 and TRBJ2-7, with 10 bases matching TRBD2. Germline CDR1 and CDR2: MGHRA and YSYEKL. There are 15 residues in the CDR3. With 3 bases clipped from V and 3 bases from J, the junction kept 5 bases outside the gene matches.

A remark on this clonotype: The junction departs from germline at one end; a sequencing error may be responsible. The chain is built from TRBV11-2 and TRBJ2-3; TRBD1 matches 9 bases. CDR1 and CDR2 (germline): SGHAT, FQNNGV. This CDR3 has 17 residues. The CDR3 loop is CSSGLRGQGFFKDTQYF. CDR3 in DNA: TGTTCCAGCGGCTTAAGGGGACAGGGATTTTTCAAAGATACGCAGTATTTT.

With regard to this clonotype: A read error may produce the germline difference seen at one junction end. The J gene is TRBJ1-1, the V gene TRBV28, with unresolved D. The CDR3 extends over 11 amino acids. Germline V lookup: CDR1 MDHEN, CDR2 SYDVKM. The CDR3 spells CDSGIRVEAFF. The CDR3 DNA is TGTGACAGCGGTATAAGGGTTGAGGCTTTCTTT. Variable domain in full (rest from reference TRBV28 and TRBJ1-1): DVKVTQSSRYLVKRTGEKVFLECVQDMDHENMFWYRQDPGLGLRLIYFSYDVKMKEKGDIPEGYSVSREKKERFSLILESASTNQTSMYLCDSGIRVEAFFGQGTRLTVV.